The 10 T cell receptor beta chains below all came from one sample that was sequenced in a study of T cells in Graves' hyperthyroidism and ophthalmopathy (dated by TCRdb to about 2019). Libraries were prepared through multiplex PCR. The data were produced on an Illumina HiSeq 2000. TCR beta CDR3 regions were amplified from RNA transcripts. The TCR CDR3 was subjected to a first round of RT-PCR using the HTBI primer set and the Qiagen OneStep RT-PCR kit. TCRdb ran its own pipeline on the public reads, namely fastp trimming at Q25 and MiXCR clone calling, and kept in-frame beta chains. All rows with the same CDR3 protein become a single entry with the most common DNA and genes. The sample table lists roughly 350,000 distinct CDR3 sequences, about 15% of them with a count of one. The ten largest clones represent 20% to 25% of the sample. Specimen: blood. All receptors derive from a woman aged 25 to 45 with Graves' hyperthyroidism.

In this sample, this clonotype turned up many times. The CDR3 nucleotides are TGCGCCAGCAGCCACGGACTAGCGACCTACGAGCAGTACTTC. It codes for CASSHGLATYEQYF. The chain uses TRBV4-1 and TRBJ2-7; TRBD2 matches at 9 bases. CDR3 size: 14 residues. Germline CDR1 and CDR2: MGHRA and YSYEKL. With 3 bases clipped from V and 2 bases from J, the junction kept 2 bases outside the gene matches.

This clonotype appeared a few times. This chain joins TRBV19 and TRBJ2-3, with 8 nucleotides matching TRBD1. CDR1 is LNHDA and CDR2 is SQIVND in the germline V gene (reference sequence). The CDR3 spans 14 residues. V dropped 5 bases and J dropped 2; count of bases not matched to a gene: 3. The CDR3 spells CASSGQGPTDTQYF. CDR3 nucleotide sequence: TGTGCCAGTAGTGGACAGGGACCCACAGATACGCAGTATTTT.

This chain uses TRBV5-1 with TRBJ2-3, with D perhaps matching TRBD1 (6 bases). The germline V gene encodes CDR1 SGHRS and CDR2 YFSETQ. Trimming shortened V by 0 bases and J by 2 bases, and 13 bases separated the two germline ends. The CDR3 has 16 residues. The CDR3 is CASSLVGAQPTDTQYF. Here the CDR3 DNA reads TGCGCCAGCAGCTTGGTGGGGGCCCAGCCCACAGATACGCAGTATTTT. Supplemented by reference TRBV5-1 and TRBJ2-3, the full variable domain reads KAGVTQTPRYLIKTRGQQVTLSCSPISGHRSVSWYQQTPGQGLQFLFEYFSETQRNKGNFPGRFSGRQFSNSRSEMNVSTLELGDSALYLCASSLVGAQPTDTQYFGPGTRLTVL.

The chain combines TRBV7-2 with TRBJ2-3, with 10 bases lining up with TRBD2. Germline V gene sequence: CDR1 SGHTA, CDR2 FQGNSA. The junction had 3 bases not matched to a gene; V was cut back by 5 bases and J by 4 bases. The CDR3 loop spans 14 amino acids. The CDR3 DNA sequence: TGTGCCAGCAGCACCAGCGGGAGGGCAGATACGCAGTATTTT. Translated: CASSTSGRADTQYF.

The J gene is TRBJ2-7, the V gene TRBV28; D gene unclear. The CDR3 totals 12 residues. V was pared by 6 bases and J by 6 bases, with 12 bases between. CDR1 is MDHEN, CDR2 SYDVKM, per germline. The chain's CDR3 is CASSPWVGEQYF. In DNA form, the CDR3 reads TGTGCCAGCAGCCCGTGGGTAGGCGAGCAGTACTTC.

This clonotype was seen a handful of times. The gene calls are TRBV11-2 and TRBJ2-6; weak D call: TRBD1 (5 bases). Germline CDR1 is SGHAT and CDR2 is FQNNGV. The V end lost 0 bases, the J end lost 3 bases, and 18 bases lay between the germline ends. This CDR3 comprises 19 residues. DNA of the CDR3: TGTGCCAGCAGCTTAGATTTTGCCAGGGTTGTGGGTGGGGCCAACGTCCTGACTTTC. It yields the protein CASSLDFARVVGGANVLTF.

This clonotype was counted at least ten times. This sequence joins TRBV5-1 and TRBJ1-3; D is ambiguous. Germline assignment: CDR1 SGHRS and CDR2 YFSETQ. This CDR3 spans 15 amino acids. Trimming pared 0 bases from V and 4 bases from J, leaving 11 bases between. The chain's CDR3 is CASSLAVAGGNTIYF. The CDR3 coding sequence is TGCGCCAGCAGCTTGGCGGTCGCCGGGGGAAACACCATATATTTT. The full variable domain, in which reference TRBV5-1 and TRBJ1-3 provide the parts outside the CDR3, is KAGVTQTPRYLIKTRGQQVTLSCSPISGHRSVSWYQQTPGQGLQFLFEYFSETQRNKGNFPGRFSGRQFSNSRSEMNVSTLELGDSALYLCASSLAVAGGNTIYFGEGSWLTVV.

This chain joins TRBV28 and TRBJ2-7; 11 bases fit TRBD1. Germline V gene data show CDR1 as MDHEN and CDR2 as SYDVKM. The J segment lost 3 bases and the V segment lost 6 bases, leaving 10 bases of the junction unmatched. The CDR3 contains 16 residues. CDR3 amino acids: CASRGGDRGKFYEQYF. CDR3 in DNA: TGTGCCAGCAGGGGGGGGGACAGGGGGAAATTCTACGAGCAGTACTTC.

This clonotype has at least ten counts. The chain uses TRBV2 and TRBJ1-1; perhaps TRBD1 as D (6 bases). This CDR3 region has 14 residues. Germline V gives CDR1 SNHLY, CDR2 FYNNEI. The germline V and J ends were trimmed by 3 bases and 4 bases, with 12 bases remaining between them. DNA for the CDR3: TGTGCCAGCAGTGAGCGCAGGGGACCCACTGAAGCTTTCTTT. It encodes CASSERRGPTEAFF.

This chain uses TRBV7-2 with TRBJ2-5, with D perhaps matching TRBD1 or TRBD2 (5 bases each). The germline V and J ends were trimmed by 2 bases and 4 bases, with 17 bases remaining between them. The length of the CDR3 is 16 residues. CDR1 and CDR2 (germline): SGHTA, FQGNSA. CDR3 bases: TGTGCCAGCAGCTTAAGGGACGGGACCAACAGAGAGACCCAGTACTTC. As protein: CASSLRDGTNRETQYF.